A selection of T cell receptor beta chains follows, all from one sample in a study of blood T cell repertoires in COVID-19. Method: immunoSEQ multiplex PCR; TCRdb's copy keeps in-frame clones and lacks some. The table lists 30,000 to 50,000 clones, around 87% of them singletons. The specimen sequenced was peripheral blood. These TCRs come from a man in his forties or fifties with active or convalescent COVID-19. Both conserved end residues are part of each CDR3. Fields, in order: J gene, D gene, CDR3 length, clone size, V gene, CDR3 DNA, CDR3 protein. D genes are given only for firm matches. Clone size is not always given. Where it is, it says once, few, many or a class for expanded clones.

j_gene: TRBJ2-3; d_gene: .; len: 15; abundance: .; v_gene: TRBV14; CDR3nt: TGTGCCAGCAGTCAAGGGTACTCCTCCGGGGATACGCAGTATTTT; CDR3aa: CASSQGYSSGDTQYF
j_gene: TRBJ2-5; d_gene: .; len: 14; abundance: once; v_gene: TRBV7-9; CDR3nt: TGTGCCAGCAGCTTAGGGGGGGGCGGTGAGACCCAGTACTTC; CDR3aa: CASSLGGGGETQYF
j_gene: TRBJ2-1; d_gene: TRBD2; len: 16; abundance: once; v_gene: TRBV3-1/TRBV3-2; CDR3nt: TGTGCCAGCAGCCAAGTTACTAGCGGGAGGATGAATGAGCAGTTCTTC; CDR3aa: CASSQVTSGRMNEQFF
j_gene: TRBJ2-1; d_gene: TRBD2; len: 16; abundance: .; v_gene: TRBV5-1; CDR3nt: TGCGCCAGCAGCGCCGTCGGGACTAGGACATTCAGCGAGCAGTTCTTC; CDR3aa: CASSAVGTRTFSEQFF
j_gene: TRBJ2-1; d_gene: TRBD1; len: 16; abundance: .; v_gene: TRBV10-3; CDR3nt: TGTGCCATCAGTGAGGTCACAGGGGGATCGGGGAATGAGCAGTTCTTC; CDR3aa: CAISEVTGGSGNEQFF
j_gene: TRBJ2-3; d_gene: TRBD1; len: 14; abundance: .; v_gene: TRBV9; CDR3nt: TGTGCCAGCAGTTACCCGGACAGGGCAGATACGCAGTATTTT; CDR3aa: CASSYPDRADTQYF
j_gene: TRBJ1-1; d_gene: .; len: 15; abundance: .; v_gene: TRBV15; CDR3nt: TGTGCCACCAGCAGAGGGGGCAGCCACGTCACTGAAGCTTTCTTT; CDR3aa: CATSRGGSHVTEAFF
j_gene: TRBJ2-2; d_gene: .; len: 14; abundance: .; v_gene: TRBV12-5; CDR3nt: TGTGCTAGTGGTTTGGCTCCCGGCGGGGGGGAGCTGTTTTTT; CDR3aa: CASGLAPGGGELFF
j_gene: TRBJ2-7; d_gene: TRBD1; len: 15; abundance: .; v_gene: TRBV5-6; CDR3nt: TGTGCCAGCAGCTTGTCCGGGACAGGGAAATACGAGCAGTACTTC; CDR3aa: CASSLSGTGKYEQYF
j_gene: TRBJ2-1; d_gene: .; len: 12; abundance: .; v_gene: TRBV12-3/TRBV12-4; CDR3nt: TGTGCCAGCACCAACTCCTACAATGAGCAGTTCTTC; CDR3aa: CASTNSYNEQFF
j_gene: TRBJ1-2; d_gene: .; len: 14; abundance: .; v_gene: TRBV9; CDR3nt: TGTGCCAGCAGCGTACAGCAGGGGAACTATGGCTACACCTTC; CDR3aa: CASSVQQGNYGYTF
j_gene: TRBJ1-1; d_gene: .; len: 13; abundance: .; v_gene: TRBV7-9; CDR3nt: TGTGCCAGCAGCGAGGACAGTTACACTGAAGCTTTCTTT; CDR3aa: CASSEDSYTEAFF
j_gene: TRBJ2-7; d_gene: TRBD1; len: 12; abundance: .; v_gene: TRBV19; CDR3nt: TGTGCCAGCAACATACAGGGGGACGAGCAGTACTTC; CDR3aa: CASNIQGDEQYF
j_gene: TRBJ1-6; d_gene: .; len: 14; abundance: .; v_gene: TRBV7-8; CDR3nt: TGTGCCAGCAGCGCCCGACAGTATAATTCACCCCTCCACTTT; CDR3aa: CASSARQYNSPLHF
j_gene: TRBJ2-3; d_gene: TRBD1; len: 12; abundance: .; v_gene: TRBV2; CDR3nt: TGTGCCAGCAGTTTGACAGGGGTCGAGCAGTATTTT; CDR3aa: CASSLTGVEQYF
j_gene: TRBJ2-1; d_gene: TRBD1; len: 12; abundance: .; v_gene: TRBV6-5; CDR3nt: TGTGCCACAACGACAGGGGGCTTTGAGCAGTTCTTC; CDR3aa: CATTTGGFEQFF
j_gene: TRBJ1-6; d_gene: .; len: 15; abundance: .; v_gene: TRBV25-1; CDR3nt: TGTGCCAGCAGTGAATTTCCGACAGATAATTCACCCCTCCACTTT; CDR3aa: CASSEFPTDNSPLHF
j_gene: TRBJ1-3; d_gene: .; len: 12; abundance: .; v_gene: TRBV12-3/TRBV12-4; CDR3nt: TGTGCCAGCAGTTTCCTCCGGGACACCCTGTATTTT; CDR3aa: CASSFLRDTLYF
j_gene: TRBJ2-5; d_gene: TRBD2; len: 16; abundance: once; v_gene: TRBV5-8; CDR3nt: TGTGCCAGCAGCAAGGGACTAGCGGCGTACCAAGAGACCCAGTACTTC; CDR3aa: CASSKGLAAYQETQYF
j_gene: TRBJ2-5; d_gene: TRBD2; len: 16; abundance: .; v_gene: TRBV5-1; CDR3nt: TGCGCCAGCAGCTTTACTAGCGGGGGGGCCGTGGAGACCCAGTACTTC; CDR3aa: CASSFTSGGAVETQYF
j_gene: TRBJ1-2; d_gene: .; len: 13; abundance: .; v_gene: TRBV18; CDR3nt: TGTGCCAGCTCACCAGGGGCCGGCTATGGCTACACCTTC; CDR3aa: CASSPGAGYGYTF
j_gene: TRBJ1-4; d_gene: TRBD1; len: 13; abundance: .; v_gene: TRBV29-1; CDR3nt: TGCAGCGTTGGCGGACAGGGGAGTGAAAAACTGTTTTTT; CDR3aa: CSVGGQGSEKLFF
j_gene: TRBJ1-6; d_gene: TRBD1; len: 14; abundance: few; v_gene: TRBV14; CDR3nt: TGTGCCAGCAGCTACCGGGACAGTTATTCACCCCTCCACTTT; CDR3aa: CASSYRDSYSPLHF
j_gene: TRBJ1-5; d_gene: .; len: 13; abundance: .; v_gene: TRBV2; CDR3nt: TGTGCCAGCAGGACAGTGATGGGGCAGCCCCAGCATTTT; CDR3aa: CASRTVMGQPQHF
j_gene: TRBJ2-2; d_gene: .; len: 15; abundance: .; v_gene: TRBV3-1/TRBV3-2; CDR3nt: TGTGCCACCAAACTCGGGGGACTGAACACCGGGGAGCTGTTTTTT; CDR3aa: CATKLGGLNTGELFF
j_gene: TRBJ2-7; d_gene: TRBD2; len: 16; abundance: .; v_gene: TRBV5-4; CDR3nt: TGTGCCAGCAGCTCTGGGACTAGCGGGAGGGCCTACGAGCAGTACTTC; CDR3aa: CASSSGTSGRAYEQYF
j_gene: TRBJ2-1; d_gene: TRBD2; len: 16; abundance: .; v_gene: TRBV4-2; CDR3nt: TGTGCCAGCAGCCATCGACTAGCGGGGGCCTACAATGAGCAGTTCTTC; CDR3aa: CASSHRLAGAYNEQFF
j_gene: TRBJ2-7; d_gene: .; len: 14; abundance: once; v_gene: TRBV29-1; CDR3nt: TGCAGCGTTGCCCGAGGAACGGAGGCCTACGAGCAGTACTTC; CDR3aa: CSVARGTEAYEQYF
j_gene: TRBJ1-6; d_gene: .; len: 15; abundance: .; v_gene: TRBV7-2; CDR3nt: TGTGCCAGCAGCTTACCTGGCAGTCATAATTCACCCCTCCACTTT; CDR3aa: CASSLPGSHNSPLHF
j_gene: TRBJ2-1; d_gene: .; len: 15; abundance: once; v_gene: TRBV13; CDR3nt: TGTGCCAGCAGGACGCAGGGGGGACAAGGCAATGAGCAGTTCTTC; CDR3aa: CASRTQGGQGNEQFF
j_gene: TRBJ2-1; d_gene: .; len: 15; abundance: .; v_gene: TRBV28; CDR3nt: TGTGCCAGCAGCCTCGGGGGGCGGGTCTACAATGAGCAGTTCTTC; CDR3aa: CASSLGGRVYNEQFF
j_gene: TRBJ1-6; d_gene: .; len: 14; abundance: .; v_gene: TRBV5-1; CDR3nt: TGCGCCAGCAGCCCCGGACAGAATAATTCACCCCTCCACTTT; CDR3aa: CASSPGQNNSPLHF
j_gene: TRBJ2-2; d_gene: TRBD1; len: 16; abundance: .; v_gene: TRBV2; CDR3nt: TGTGCCAGCAGTGAGCAAAGGACAGGGGACACCGGGGAGCTGTTTTTT; CDR3aa: CASSEQRTGDTGELFF
j_gene: TRBJ1-3; d_gene: .; len: 15; abundance: once; v_gene: TRBV6-1; CDR3nt: TGTGCCAGCAGTGAACTGGGGAGCTCTGGAAACACCATATATTTT; CDR3aa: CASSELGSSGNTIYF
j_gene: TRBJ1-1; d_gene: .; len: 14; abundance: few; v_gene: TRBV19; CDR3nt: TGTGCCAGTAGTATGCGGACACTGAACACTGAAGCTTTCTTT; CDR3aa: CASSMRTLNTEAFF
j_gene: TRBJ2-5; d_gene: .; len: 13; abundance: once; v_gene: TRBV5-1; CDR3nt: TGCGCCAGCTGCCCAGGGGCGGAAGAGACCCAGTACTTC; CDR3aa: CASCPGAEETQYF
j_gene: TRBJ2-3; d_gene: TRBD2; len: 17; abundance: .; v_gene: TRBV6-2/TRBV6-3; CDR3nt: TGTGCCAGCAGTTACAATCCTAGCGGGAGTTTCACAGATACGCAGTATTTT; CDR3aa: CASSYNPSGSFTDTQYF
j_gene: TRBJ1-5; d_gene: .; len: 14; abundance: .; v_gene: TRBV2; CDR3nt: TGTGCCAGCAGTGTCGCAGGGGTCGGCCAGCCCCAGCATTTT; CDR3aa: CASSVAGVGQPQHF
j_gene: TRBJ1-2; d_gene: TRBD1; len: 13; abundance: .; v_gene: TRBV6-5; CDR3nt: TGTGCCAGCAGCCCCGACAGGGGACATGGCTACACCTTC; CDR3aa: CASSPDRGHGYTF
j_gene: TRBJ2-3; d_gene: .; len: 17; abundance: once; v_gene: TRBV5-6; CDR3nt: TGTGCCAGCAGCGCCAGACTAGGGCGCAGGGGCACAGATACGCAGTATTTT; CDR3aa: CASSARLGRRGTDTQYF
j_gene: TRBJ2-1; d_gene: .; len: 16; abundance: .; v_gene: TRBV4-1; CDR3nt: TGCGCCAGCAGCCAAAGTATTGGGGCGGCCTACAATGAGCAGTTCTTC; CDR3aa: CASSQSIGAAYNEQFF
j_gene: TRBJ2-3; d_gene: TRBD1; len: 15; abundance: .; v_gene: TRBV24-1; CDR3nt: TGTGCCACCAGTGATCGACGGACAGGAGCCGATACGCAGTATTTT; CDR3aa: CATSDRRTGADTQYF
j_gene: TRBJ1-4; d_gene: TRBD1; len: 14; abundance: .; v_gene: TRBV28; CDR3nt: TGTGCCAGCAGTCCCGGGACAGGTCGGGAAAAACTGTTTTTT; CDR3aa: CASSPGTGREKLFF
j_gene: TRBJ1-5; d_gene: .; len: 12; abundance: .; v_gene: TRBV12-3/TRBV12-4; CDR3nt: TGTGCCACCCGGCAGGCCATGGGGCCCCAGCATTTT; CDR3aa: CATRQAMGPQHF
j_gene: TRBJ2-7; d_gene: .; len: 10; abundance: .; v_gene: TRBV29-1; CDR3nt: TGCAGCGCTTTTGGCGCGGGTCTGTACTTC; CDR3aa: CSAFGAGLYF
j_gene: TRBJ1-5; d_gene: TRBD1; len: 17; abundance: .; v_gene: TRBV19; CDR3nt: TGTGCCAGTAATGGACAGGCGGATCAGCCGGAGTTCCAGCCCCAGCATTTT; CDR3aa: CASNGQADQPEFQPQHF
j_gene: TRBJ2-1; d_gene: .; len: 18; abundance: .; v_gene: TRBV2; CDR3nt: TGTGCCAGCAGGAGGGAGCAGGAGGGCCTAAGCTCCTACAATGAGCAGTTCTTC; CDR3aa: CASRREQEGLSSYNEQFF
j_gene: TRBJ2-2; d_gene: TRBD1; len: 17; abundance: .; v_gene: TRBV28; CDR3nt: TGTGCCAGCAGGCTCTTCACAGGGGCCCCGAACACCGGGGAGCTGTTTTTT; CDR3aa: CASRLFTGAPNTGELFF
j_gene: TRBJ2-3; d_gene: .; len: 13; abundance: .; v_gene: TRBV12-3/TRBV12-4; CDR3nt: TGTGCCAGCTTCATCAGGCCAGGAAATACGCAGTATTTT; CDR3aa: CASFIRPGNTQYF
j_gene: TRBJ2-7; d_gene: .; len: 13; abundance: .; v_gene: TRBV29-1; CDR3nt: TGCCCCTCCAGAACGATGAAAGCCTACGAGCAGTACTTC; CDR3aa: CPSRTMKAYEQYF
j_gene: TRBJ2-1; d_gene: TRBD2; len: 15; abundance: .; v_gene: TRBV7-3; CDR3nt: TGTGCCAGCAGCTTACGGGAGGGCGCCTACAATGAGCAGTTCTTC; CDR3aa: CASSLREGAYNEQFF
j_gene: TRBJ1-1; d_gene: .; len: 13; abundance: once; v_gene: TRBV7-9; CDR3nt: TGTGCCAGCAGCCCCGAAGGGGCTACTGAAGCTTTCTTT; CDR3aa: CASSPEGATEAFF
j_gene: TRBJ1-1; d_gene: TRBD1; len: 13; abundance: .; v_gene: TRBV18; CDR3nt: TGTGCCAGCTCGGTACAGGGGCCCGCTGAAGCTTTCTTT; CDR3aa: CASSVQGPAEAFF